This record looks at one T cell receptor beta chain sequence and its context. Per the original methods: Quantification of nucleated cells was approximated via reference gene primer amplification. TCRdb's table, derived via immunoSEQ multiplex PCR, lists solely in-frame clones and lacks some. That table furnishes V, J and clone size, whereas the DNA furnished D and trimming. The table shows some 170,000 clones, with over 90% occurring only once. The ends were cut back, 5 bases at V and 3 bases at J, with 17 bases in the middle. Germline V gene data show CDR1 as SGHTA and CDR2 as FQGNSA. The CDR3 is 15 residues long. These data are taken from a study of blood T cell repertoires in COVID-19.

V and J are TRBV7-2 and TRBJ2-7, with a weak D call TRBD1 (5 bases). Sequencing input: peripheral blood. The sequence was collected from a woman aged 55-70 years with COVID-19, enrolled during active disease. Written as DNA, the CDR3 is TGTGCCAGCAGCCCCAGTCCCTCAGGGCTCTACGAGCAGTACTTC. Residues: CASSPSPSGLYEQYF.